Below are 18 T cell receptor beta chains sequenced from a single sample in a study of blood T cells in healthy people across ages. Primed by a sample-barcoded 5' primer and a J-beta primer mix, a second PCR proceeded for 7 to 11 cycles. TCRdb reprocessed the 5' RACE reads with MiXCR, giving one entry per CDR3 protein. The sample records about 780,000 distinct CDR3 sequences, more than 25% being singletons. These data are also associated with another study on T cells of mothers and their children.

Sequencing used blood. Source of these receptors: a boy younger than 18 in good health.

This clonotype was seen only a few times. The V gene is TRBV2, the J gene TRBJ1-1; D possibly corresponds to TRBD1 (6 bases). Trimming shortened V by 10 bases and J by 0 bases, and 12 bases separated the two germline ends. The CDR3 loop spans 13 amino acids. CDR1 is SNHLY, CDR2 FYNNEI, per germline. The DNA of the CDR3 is TGTGCCACGAGGGGGGGAATGAACACTGAAGCTTTCTTT. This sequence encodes CATRGGMNTEAFF. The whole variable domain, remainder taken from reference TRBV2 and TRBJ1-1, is EPEVTQTPSHQVTQMGQEVILRCVPISNHLYFYWYRQILGQKVEFLVSFYNNEISEKSEIFDDQFSVERPDGSNFTLKIRSTKLEDSAMYFCATRGGMNTEAFFGQGTRLTVV.

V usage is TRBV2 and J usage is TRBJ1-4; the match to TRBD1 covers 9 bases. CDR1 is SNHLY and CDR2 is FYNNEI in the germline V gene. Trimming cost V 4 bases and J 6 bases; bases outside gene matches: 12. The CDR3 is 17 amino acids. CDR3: CASSAQRDRALHEKLFF. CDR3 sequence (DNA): TGTGCCAGCAGTGCTCAACGGGACAGGGCCCTTCATGAAAAACTGTTTTTT.

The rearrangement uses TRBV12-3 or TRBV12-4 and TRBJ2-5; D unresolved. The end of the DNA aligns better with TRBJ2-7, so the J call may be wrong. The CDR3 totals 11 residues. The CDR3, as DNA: TGTGCCAGCAGTCTGAACTTCGAGCAGTACTTC. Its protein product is CASSLNFEQYF.

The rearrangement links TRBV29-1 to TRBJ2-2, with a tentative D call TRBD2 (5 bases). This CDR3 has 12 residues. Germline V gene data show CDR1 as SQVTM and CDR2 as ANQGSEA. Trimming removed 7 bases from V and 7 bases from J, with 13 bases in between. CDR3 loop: CSAGDLGGELFF. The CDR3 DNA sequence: TGCAGCGCCGGGGATCTAGGCGGGGAGCTGTTTTTT.

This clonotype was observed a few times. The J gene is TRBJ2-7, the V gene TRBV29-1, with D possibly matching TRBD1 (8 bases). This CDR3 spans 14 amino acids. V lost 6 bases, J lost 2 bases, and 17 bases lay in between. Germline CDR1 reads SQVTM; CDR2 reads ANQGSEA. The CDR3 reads CSVMDRAGAYEQYF. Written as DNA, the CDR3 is TGCAGCGTGATGGACAGGGCGGGAGCCTACGAGCAGTACTTC.

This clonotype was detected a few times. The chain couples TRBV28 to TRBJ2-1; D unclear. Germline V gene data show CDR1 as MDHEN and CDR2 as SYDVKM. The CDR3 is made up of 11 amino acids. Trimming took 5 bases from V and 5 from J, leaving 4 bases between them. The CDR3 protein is CASSGNNEQFF. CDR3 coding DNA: TGTGCCAGCAGTGGTAACAATGAGCAGTTCTTC.

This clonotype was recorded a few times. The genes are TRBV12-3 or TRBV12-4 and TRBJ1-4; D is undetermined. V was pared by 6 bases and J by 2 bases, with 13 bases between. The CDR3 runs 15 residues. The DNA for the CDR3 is TGTGCCAGCAGATCTAGGCGGATTACTAATGAAAAACTGTTTTTT. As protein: CASRSRRITNEKLFF.

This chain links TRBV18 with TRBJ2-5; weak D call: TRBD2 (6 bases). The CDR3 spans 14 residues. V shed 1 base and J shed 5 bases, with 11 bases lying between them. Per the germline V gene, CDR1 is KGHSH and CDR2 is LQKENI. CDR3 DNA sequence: TGTGCCAGCTCACCACTGGGGACTCTGGAGACCCAGTACTTC. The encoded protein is CASSPLGTLETQYF.

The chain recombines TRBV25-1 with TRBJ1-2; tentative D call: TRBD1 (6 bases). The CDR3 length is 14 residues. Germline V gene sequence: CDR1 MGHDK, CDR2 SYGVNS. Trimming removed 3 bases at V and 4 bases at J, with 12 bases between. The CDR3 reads CASSEGASSYGYTF. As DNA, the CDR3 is TGTGCCAGCAGTGAGGGGGCCTCAAGCTATGGCTACACCTTC.

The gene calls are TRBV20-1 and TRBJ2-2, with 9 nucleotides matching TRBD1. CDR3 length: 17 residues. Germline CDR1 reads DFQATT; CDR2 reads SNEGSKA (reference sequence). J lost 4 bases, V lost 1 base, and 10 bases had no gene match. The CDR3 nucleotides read TGCAGTGCTAGAGGATCTAGGGGGACAGGGATCACCGGGGAGCTGTTTTTT. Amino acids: CSARGSRGTGITGELFF.

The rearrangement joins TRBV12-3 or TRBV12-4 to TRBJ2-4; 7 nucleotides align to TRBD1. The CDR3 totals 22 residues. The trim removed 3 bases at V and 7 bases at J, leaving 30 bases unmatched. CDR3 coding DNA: TGTGCCAGCAGTTTGAGGGGGCAGGGCCTTTGGTTAGATAGCCTAAACTTCAACATTCAGTACTTC. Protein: CASSLRGQGLWLDSLNFNIQYF.

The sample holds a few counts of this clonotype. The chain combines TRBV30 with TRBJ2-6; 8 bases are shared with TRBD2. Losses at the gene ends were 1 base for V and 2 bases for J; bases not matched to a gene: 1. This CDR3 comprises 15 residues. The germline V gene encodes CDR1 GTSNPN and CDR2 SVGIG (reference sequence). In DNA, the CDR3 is TGTGCCTGGAGTGCGGGGGGGCCTGGGGCCAACGTCCTGACTTTC. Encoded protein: CAWSAGGPGANVLTF.

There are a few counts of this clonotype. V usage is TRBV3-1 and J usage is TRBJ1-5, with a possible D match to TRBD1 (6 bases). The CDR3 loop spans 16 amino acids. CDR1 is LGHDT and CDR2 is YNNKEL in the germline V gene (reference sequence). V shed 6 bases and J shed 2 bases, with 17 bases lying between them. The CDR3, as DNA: TGTGCCAGCAGGATTAACAGGGAAGGAGGCAATCAGCCCCAGCATTTT. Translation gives CASRINREGGNQPQHF. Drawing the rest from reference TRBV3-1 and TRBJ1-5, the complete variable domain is DTAVSQTPKYLVTQMGNDKSIKCEQNLGHDTMYWYKQDSKKFLKIMFSYNNKELIINETVPNRFSPKSPDKAHLNLHINSLELGDSAVYFCASRINREGGNQPQHFGDGTRLSIL.

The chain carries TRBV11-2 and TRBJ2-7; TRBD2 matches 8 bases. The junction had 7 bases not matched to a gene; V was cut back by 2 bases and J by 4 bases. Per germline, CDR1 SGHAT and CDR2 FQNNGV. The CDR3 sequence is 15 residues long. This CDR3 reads CASSLWGRGAYEQYF. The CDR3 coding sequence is TGTGCCAGCAGCTTATGGGGGCGGGGGGCATACGAGCAGTACTTC.

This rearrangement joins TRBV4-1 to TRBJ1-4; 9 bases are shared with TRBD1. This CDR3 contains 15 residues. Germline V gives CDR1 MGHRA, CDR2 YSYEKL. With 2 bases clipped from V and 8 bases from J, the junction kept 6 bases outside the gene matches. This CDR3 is CASSQLGTGPEKLFF. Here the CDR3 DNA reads TGCGCCAGCAGCCAACTCGGGACAGGGCCAGAAAAACTGTTTTTT.

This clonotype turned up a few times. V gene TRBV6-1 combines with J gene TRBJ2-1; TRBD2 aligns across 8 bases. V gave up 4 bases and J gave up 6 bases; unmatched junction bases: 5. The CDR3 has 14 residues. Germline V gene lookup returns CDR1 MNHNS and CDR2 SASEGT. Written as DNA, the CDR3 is TGTGCCAGCAGTGGCAGAGCGGGGGCCAATGAGCAGTTCTTC. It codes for CASSGRAGANEQFF.

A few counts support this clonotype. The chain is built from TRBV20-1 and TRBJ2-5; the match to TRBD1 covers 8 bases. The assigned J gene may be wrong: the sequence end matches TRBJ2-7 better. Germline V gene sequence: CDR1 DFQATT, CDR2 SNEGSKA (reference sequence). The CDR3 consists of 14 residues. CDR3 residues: CSARRTGKLYEQYF. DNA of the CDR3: TGCAGTGCTAGGCGGACAGGGAAGCTCTACGAGCAGTACTTC.

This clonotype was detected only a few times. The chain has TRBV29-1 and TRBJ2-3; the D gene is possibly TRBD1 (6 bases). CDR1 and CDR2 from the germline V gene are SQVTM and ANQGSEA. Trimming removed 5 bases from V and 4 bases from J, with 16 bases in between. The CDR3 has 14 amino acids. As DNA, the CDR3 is TGCAGCGTTCAGGGGAATGTGGGCGCAGATACGCAGTATTTT. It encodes CSVQGNVGADTQYF.